This T cell receptor (beta chain) was retrieved from a study of blood T cell repertoires in COVID-19 (dated by TCRdb to 2018 to 2020). About the study as a whole: The collaborator samples originated in the United States, Italy and Spain and spanned the acute and convalescent phases of COVID-19. Samples were obtained from the ongoing ImmuneRACE study (first 160 participants) and from about 1,300 subjects provided by 6 global collaborators. A de-identified subject ID, COVID-19 status, age in years and sex were almost always included in the sample metadata. Where available, HLA class I and class II types were taken from metadata supplied by the sample provider and were not determined by assay-based typing. The material from the prospective study consisted of cDNA or gDNA derived from T cells, B-cell-depleted T cells, or PBMCs. Subjects who had been exposed to COVID-19, were actively infected with it, or had recovered from it provided the deeply sampled blood TCRbeta repertoires that made up the dataset. The repertoires were released in a freely available public database meant as a resource for research on the immune response to SARS-CoV-2.

TCRbeta CDR3 regions were amplified from genomic DNA by means of the immunoSEQ Assay, a bias-controlled multiplex PCR. The published analysis was carried out like this. The number of nucleated cells in each sample was estimated from the amplification of reference gene primers within the assay. Sequence reads were collapsed and filtered to measure the absolute abundance of every unique TCRbeta CDR3 rearrangement. For each sample, productive Simpson clonality was calculated by taking the square root of Simpson's diversity index across productive rearrangements. The clones in this table, taken by TCRdb from immuneACCESS, are in-frame only. Not every clone is retained; where verified, under half of the shortfall comes from an unresolved V gene, and the cause of the rest is unknown. The V and J calls and clone size come from that table; D and trimming were worked out from the DNA. The sample table contains over 80,000 clones; only one count was recorded for 70% to 90% of them. In total, the top ten clones hold approximately 1.2% of the sample.

Worth noting for this clone: It has no known antigen specificity. No base-level quality is on record; no much larger clone is a single base apart.

The collaborating institutions used their own protocols to collect whole blood in K2EDTA tubes. For TCRbeta analysis, collaborator samples were shipped as frozen whole blood, as isolated PBMCs, or as DNA extracted from either sample type. The study at large found these results: How much clinical and demographic metadata was included differed by source and by participant, and the metadata was provided uncurated.

V trim: 6 bases; J trim: 1 base; unmatched bases: 4. CDR1 and CDR2, looked up from the germline V gene, are MNHEY and SVGAGI. The CDR3 numbers 14 residues from cysteine through phenylalanine. Left in the record is the CDR3 DNA by itself, 42 bases read in frame from the first base. This sequence uses TRBV6-5 and TRBJ2-7, with 9 bases in between that match TRBD1. This clonotype was obtained from an elderly man with active or convalescent COVID-19. The sample taken for sequencing was peripheral blood. The CDR3 reads as follows: CASSQGQGSYEQYF. The sequence in DNA is TGTGCCAGCAGCCAAGGACAGGGGTCCTACGAGCAGTACTTC.